The source of this T cell receptor beta chain is a study of OX40 agonist ivuxolimab in advanced cancers. Study-level background: People in dose escalation had one of these cancers: hepatocellular carcinoma, melanoma, renal cell or head and neck cancer. Study-wide results and limits: The authors also found low normalized T-cell clonal expansion in some nonresponders. CD8+ T cells showed, on average, more clonal expansion than CD4+ cells. Low clonal expansion, among the lowest seen, marked partial responders at 0.1-3.0 mg/kg.

Sequencing used immunoSEQ multiplex PCR; TCRdb keeps in-frame clones, though not all of them. The data hold roughly 35,000 clones, with more than 75% observed a single time. This CDR3 contains 15 residues. J was trimmed by 6 bases and V by 3 bases; bases with no gene match: 7. CDR1 is SGHNT and CDR2 is YYREEE in the germline V gene (reference sequence). A note on this clone: Its specificity is not known.

The clonotype originates from an adult with an advanced solid tumor such as melanoma, head and neck, liver or kidney cancer. V is TRBV5-4 and J is TRBJ2-2, with 8 bases fitting TRBD1. The sample was CD4+ or CD8+ T cells sorted from blood, taken in a trial of the OX40 agonist ivuxolimab. The CDR3 here is CASSSGTGRAGELFF. The CDR3 region has the DNA TGTGCCAGCAGCTCGGGGACAGGAAGAGCCGGGGAGCTGTTTTTT.